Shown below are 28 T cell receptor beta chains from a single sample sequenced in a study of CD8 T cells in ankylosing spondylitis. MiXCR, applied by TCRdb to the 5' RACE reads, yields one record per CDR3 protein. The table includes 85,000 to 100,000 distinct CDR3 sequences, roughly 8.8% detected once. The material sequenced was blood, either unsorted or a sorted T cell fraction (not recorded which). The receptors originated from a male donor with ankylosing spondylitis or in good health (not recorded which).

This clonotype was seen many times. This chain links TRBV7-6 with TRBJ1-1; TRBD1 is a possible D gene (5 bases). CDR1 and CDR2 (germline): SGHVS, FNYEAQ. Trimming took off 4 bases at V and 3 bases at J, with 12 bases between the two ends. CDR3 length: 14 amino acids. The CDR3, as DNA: TGTGCCAGCAGCTCTGAATGGGGGGACACTGAAGCTTTCTTT. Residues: CASSSEWGDTEAFF.

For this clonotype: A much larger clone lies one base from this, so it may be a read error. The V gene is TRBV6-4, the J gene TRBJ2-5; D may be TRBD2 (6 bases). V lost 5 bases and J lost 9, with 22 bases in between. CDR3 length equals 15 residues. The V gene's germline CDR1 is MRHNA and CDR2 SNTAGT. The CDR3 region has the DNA TGTGCCAGCAGTCCGGAGGGCGGGGAGTCGGGGGCCCAGTACTTC. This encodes CASSPEGGESGAQYF.

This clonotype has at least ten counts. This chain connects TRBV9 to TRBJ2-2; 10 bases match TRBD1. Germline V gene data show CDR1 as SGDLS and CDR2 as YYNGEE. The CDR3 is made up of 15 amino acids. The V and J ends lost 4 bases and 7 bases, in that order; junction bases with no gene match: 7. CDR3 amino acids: CASSSTGGFIGELFF. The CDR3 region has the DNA TGTGCCAGCAGCTCGACAGGGGGCTTTATCGGGGAGCTGTTTTTT.

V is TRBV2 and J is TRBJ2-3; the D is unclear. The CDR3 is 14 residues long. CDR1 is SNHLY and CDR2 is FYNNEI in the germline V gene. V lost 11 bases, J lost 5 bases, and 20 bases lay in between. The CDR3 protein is CAGRVGVGLDTQYF. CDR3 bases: TGTGCCGGCCGCGTTGGAGTAGGGTTAGATACGCAGTATTTT.

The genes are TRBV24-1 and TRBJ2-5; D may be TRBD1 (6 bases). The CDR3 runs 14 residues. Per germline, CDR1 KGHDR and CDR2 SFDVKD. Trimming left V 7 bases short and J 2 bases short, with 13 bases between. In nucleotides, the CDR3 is TGTGCCACCAGCCAAACAGGGTATCAAGAGACCCAGTACTTC. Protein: CATSQTGYQETQYF.

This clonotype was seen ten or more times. The CDR3 region has the DNA TGCAGCGTCCGGGCCGGGGGCTTAGATACGCAGTATTTT. As protein: CSVRAGGLDTQYF. The gene calls are TRBV29-1 and TRBJ2-3; D tentatively fits TRBD1 or TRBD2 (6 bases each). There are 13 residues in the CDR3. The germline V gene has CDR1 SQVTM and CDR2 ANQGSEA. Trimming pared 6 bases from V and 5 bases from J, leaving 15 bases between.

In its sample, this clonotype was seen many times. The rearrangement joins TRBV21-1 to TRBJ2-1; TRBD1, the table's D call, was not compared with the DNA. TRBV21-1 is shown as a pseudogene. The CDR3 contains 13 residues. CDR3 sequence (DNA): TGTGCCAGCAGCGCGCCGGTCCACAATGAGCAGTTCTTC. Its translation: CASSAPVHNEQFF.

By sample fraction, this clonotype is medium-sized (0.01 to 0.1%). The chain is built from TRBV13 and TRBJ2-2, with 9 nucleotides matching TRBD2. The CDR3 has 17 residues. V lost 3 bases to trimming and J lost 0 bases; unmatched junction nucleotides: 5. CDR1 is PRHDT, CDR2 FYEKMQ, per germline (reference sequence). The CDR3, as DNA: TGTGCCAGCAGCTTTGAGGCGGGGGGGCCGAACACCGGGGAGCTGTTTTTT. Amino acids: CASSFEAGGPNTGELFF.

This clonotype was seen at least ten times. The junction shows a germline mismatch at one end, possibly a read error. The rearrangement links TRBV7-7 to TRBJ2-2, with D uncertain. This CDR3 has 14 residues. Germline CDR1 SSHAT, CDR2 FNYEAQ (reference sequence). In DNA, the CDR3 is TGTGCTAGCAGCCCCGCGGAAAACACCGGGGAGCTGTTTTTT. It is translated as CASSPAENTGELFF.

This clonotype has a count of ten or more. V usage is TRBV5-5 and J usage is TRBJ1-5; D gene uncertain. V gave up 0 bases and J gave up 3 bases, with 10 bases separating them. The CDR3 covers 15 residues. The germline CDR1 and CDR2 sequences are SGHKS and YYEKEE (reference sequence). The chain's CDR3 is CASSLADGYNQPQHF. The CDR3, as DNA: TGTGCCAGCAGCTTGGCCGATGGGTACAATCAGCCCCAGCATTTT.

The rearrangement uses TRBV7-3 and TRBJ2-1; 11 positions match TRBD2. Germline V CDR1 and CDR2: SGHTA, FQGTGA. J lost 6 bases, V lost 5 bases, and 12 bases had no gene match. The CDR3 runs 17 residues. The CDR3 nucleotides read TGTGCCAGCAGCACGCTGCCGGGACTAGCGGCCCCCAATGAGCAGTTCTTC. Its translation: CASSTLPGLAAPNEQFF.

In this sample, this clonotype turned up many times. The CDR3 nucleotides read TGTGCCAGCAGTGAATATAGCGTGGTTGAGCAGTTCTTC. This encodes CASSEYSVVEQFF. The V call is TRBV25-1, the J call TRBJ2-1; D perhaps matches TRBD2 (5 bases). The CDR3 is made up of 13 amino acids. With 0 bases removed from V and 9 bases from J, the gap between germline ends came to 9 bases. Per the germline V gene, CDR1 is MGHDK and CDR2 is SYGVNS.

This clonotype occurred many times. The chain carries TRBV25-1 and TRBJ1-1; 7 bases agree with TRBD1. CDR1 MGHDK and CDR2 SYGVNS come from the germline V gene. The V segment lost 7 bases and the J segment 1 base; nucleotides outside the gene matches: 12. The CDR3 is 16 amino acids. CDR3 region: CASTSSWGQPNTEAFF. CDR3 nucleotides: TGTGCCAGCACCTCAAGCTGGGGACAGCCGAACACTGAAGCTTTCTTT.

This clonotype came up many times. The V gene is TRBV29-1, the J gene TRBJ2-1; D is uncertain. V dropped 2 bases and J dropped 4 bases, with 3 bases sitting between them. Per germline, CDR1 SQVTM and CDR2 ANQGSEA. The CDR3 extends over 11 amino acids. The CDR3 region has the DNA TGCAGCGTTGAATATTACAATGAGCAGTTCTTC. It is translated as CSVEYYNEQFF.

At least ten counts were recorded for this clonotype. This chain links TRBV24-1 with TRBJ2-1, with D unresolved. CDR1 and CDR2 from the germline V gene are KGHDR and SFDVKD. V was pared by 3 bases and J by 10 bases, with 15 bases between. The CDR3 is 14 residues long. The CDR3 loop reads CATSDPPPSMEQFF. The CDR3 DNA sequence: TGTGCCACCAGTGATCCTCCCCCCAGCATGGAGCAGTTCTTC.

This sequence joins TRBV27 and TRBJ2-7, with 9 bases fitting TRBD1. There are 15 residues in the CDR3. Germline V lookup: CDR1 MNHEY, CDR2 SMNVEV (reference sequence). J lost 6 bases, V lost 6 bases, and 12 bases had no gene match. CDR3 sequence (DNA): TGTGCCAGCAGCATAACAGGGGGCGGGTTTGGCGAGCAGTACTTC. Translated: CASSITGGGFGEQYF.

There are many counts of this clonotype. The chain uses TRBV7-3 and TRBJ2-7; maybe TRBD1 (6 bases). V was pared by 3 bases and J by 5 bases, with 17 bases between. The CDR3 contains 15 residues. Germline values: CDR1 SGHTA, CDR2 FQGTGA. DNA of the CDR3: TGTGCCAGCAGCTTTTCAGGGGACCTTCTGGACGAGCAGTACTTC. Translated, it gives CASSFSGDLLDEQYF.

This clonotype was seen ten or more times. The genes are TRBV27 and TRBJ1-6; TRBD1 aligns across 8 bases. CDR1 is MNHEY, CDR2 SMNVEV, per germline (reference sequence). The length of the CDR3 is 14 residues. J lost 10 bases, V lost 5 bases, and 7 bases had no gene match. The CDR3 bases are TGTGCCAGCAGTCTCCGGGACAGGATGTCACCCCTCCACTTT. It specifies CASSLRDRMSPLHF.

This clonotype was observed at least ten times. Here the CDR3 DNA reads TGTGCCAGCAGCGTGCGAGGGGATCAAGAGACCCAGTACTTC. Its translation: CASSVRGDQETQYF. The genes are TRBV9 and TRBJ2-5, with D possibly called TRBD1 or TRBD2 (5 bases each). CDR1 is SGDLS, CDR2 YYNGEE, per germline. V shed 2 bases and J shed 2 bases, with 10 bases lying between them. CDR3 length equals 14 residues.

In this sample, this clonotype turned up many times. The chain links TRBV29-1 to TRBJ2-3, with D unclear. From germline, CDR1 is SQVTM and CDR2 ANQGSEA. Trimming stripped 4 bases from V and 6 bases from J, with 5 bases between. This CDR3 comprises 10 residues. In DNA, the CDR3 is TGCAGCGTTGTGGGCGATACGCAGTATTTT. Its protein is CSVVGDTQYF.

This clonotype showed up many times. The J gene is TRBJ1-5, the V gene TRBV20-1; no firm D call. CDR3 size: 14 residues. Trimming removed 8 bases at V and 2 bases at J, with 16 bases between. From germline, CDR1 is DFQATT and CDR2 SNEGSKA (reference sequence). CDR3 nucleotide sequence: TGCAGTCCCCTTTTACCCCGAGGCAATCAGCCCCAGCATTTT. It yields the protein CSPLLPRGNQPQHF.

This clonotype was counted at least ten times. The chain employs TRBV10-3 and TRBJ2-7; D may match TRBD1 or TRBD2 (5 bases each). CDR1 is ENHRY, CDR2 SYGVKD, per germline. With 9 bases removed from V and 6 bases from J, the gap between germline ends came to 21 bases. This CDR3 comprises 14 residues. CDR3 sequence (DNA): TGTGCCATTTCACCCGGGACGGCCGTGGGCGAGCAGTACTTC. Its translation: CAISPGTAVGEQYF.

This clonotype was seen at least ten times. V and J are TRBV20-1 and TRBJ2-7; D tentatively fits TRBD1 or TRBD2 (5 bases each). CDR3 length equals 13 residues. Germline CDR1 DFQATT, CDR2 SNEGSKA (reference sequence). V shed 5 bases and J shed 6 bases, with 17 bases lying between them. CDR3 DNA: TGCAGTGCTTCCTGGGACGCCCGTGCCGAGCAGTACTTC. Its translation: CSASWDARAEQYF.

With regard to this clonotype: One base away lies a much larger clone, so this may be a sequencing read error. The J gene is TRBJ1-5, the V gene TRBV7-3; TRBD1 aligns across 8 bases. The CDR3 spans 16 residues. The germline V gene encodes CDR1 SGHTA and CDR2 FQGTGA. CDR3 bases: TGTGACAGCAGCTCCCGGACAGGGTGGAGCAATCAGCCCCAGCATTTT. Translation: CDSSSRTGWSNQPQHF. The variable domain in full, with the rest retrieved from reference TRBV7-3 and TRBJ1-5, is GAGVSQTPSNKVTEKGKYVELRCDPISGHTALYWYRQSLGQGPEFLIYFQGTGAADDSGLPNDRFFAVRPEGSVSTLKIQRTERGDSAVYLCDSSSRTGWSNQPQHFGDGTRLSIL.

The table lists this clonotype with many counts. Here the CDR3 reads CSARDSQRGPQTILHF. CDR3 nucleotide sequence: TGCAGTGCTAGAGATTCCCAACGGGGGCCCCAAACTATCCTCCACTTT. The rearrangement links TRBV20-1 to TRBJ1-6, with a weak D call TRBD1 (6 bases). The CDR3 is 16 residues long. Trimming pared 0 bases from V and 15 bases from J, leaving 24 bases between. Germline V gives CDR1 DFQATT, CDR2 SNEGSKA (reference sequence).

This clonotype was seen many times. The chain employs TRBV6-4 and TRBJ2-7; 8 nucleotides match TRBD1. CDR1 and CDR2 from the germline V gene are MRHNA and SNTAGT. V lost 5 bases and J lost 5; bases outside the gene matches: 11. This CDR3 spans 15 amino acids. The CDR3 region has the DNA TGTGCCAGCAGTAGGATTCAGGGGGCGTCACACGAGCAGTACTTC. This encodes CASSRIQGASHEQYF.

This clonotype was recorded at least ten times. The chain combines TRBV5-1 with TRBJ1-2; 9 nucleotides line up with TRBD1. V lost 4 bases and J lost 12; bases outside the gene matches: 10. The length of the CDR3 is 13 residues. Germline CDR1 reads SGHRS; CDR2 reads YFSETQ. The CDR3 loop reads CASSPTPGQGNTF. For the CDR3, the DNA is TGCGCCAGCAGCCCTACCCCGGGACAGGGTAACACCTTC.

The CDR3 DNA follows: TGTGCCAGCAGCTTAAAAGCGGACAGCACCGGGGAGCTGTTTTTT. It translates to CASSLKADSTGELFF. J is TRBJ2-2 and V is TRBV7-9; possibly TRBD1 for D (6 bases). The CDR3 totals 15 residues. Germline V gene sequence: CDR1 SEHNR, CDR2 FQNEAQ (reference sequence). The ends were cut back, 2 bases at V and 4 bases at J, with 11 bases in the middle.